Following are 28 T cell receptor beta chains from one sample sequenced in a study of T cells after yellow fever vaccination. TCRdb passed the 5' RACE reads through MiXCR, listing each CDR3 protein once. The sample lists roughly 400,000 distinct CDR3 sequences; approximately 18% were seen once. The specimen was PBMCs, collected before the yellow fever booster vaccination. The receptor source for this set is a man aged 18 to 30 who received the YFV17D yellow fever vaccine.

The chain couples TRBV20-1 to TRBJ1-2; D might be TRBD1 (6 bases). The CDR3 runs to 17 residues. Deletions cut 0 bases from V and 4 bases from J, with 21 bases between. CDR1 DFQATT and CDR2 SNEGSKA come from the germline V gene (reference sequence). The CDR3 nucleotides are TGCAGTGCTAGAGACGCCATGACAGGACCTTCGGGCTATGGCTACACCTTC. Protein: CSARDAMTGPSGYGYTF.

The rearrangement uses TRBV6-6 and TRBJ2-6, with TRBD1 identical over 8 bases. V shed 3 bases and J 1 base; nucleotides not matched to a gene: 5. The germline V gene has CDR1 MNHNY and CDR2 SVGAGI (reference sequence). This CDR3 is built from 17 residues. Here the CDR3 DNA reads TGTGCCAGCAGTTATACCACAGGGGGTTCTGGGGCCAACGTCCTGACTTTC. Its protein is CASSYTTGGSGANVLTF.

This clonotype was observed a handful of times. V and J are TRBV9 and TRBJ2-3; TRBD2 matches at 10 bases. This CDR3 spans 17 amino acids. The germline CDR1 and CDR2 sequences are SGDLS and YYNGEE. The J segment lost 5 bases and the V segment lost 3 bases, leaving 12 bases of the junction unmatched. The DNA for the CDR3 is TGTGCCAGCAGCGGCTCCGGAGGGACTAGCGCTCTAGATACGCAGTATTTT. It specifies CASSGSGGTSALDTQYF.

This clonotype appeared a few times. The chain joins TRBV20-1 to TRBJ2-3; 12 nucleotides align to TRBD2. Germline trimming cut 2 bases from V and 4 bases from J; bases unmatched to any gene: 16. The germline V gene encodes CDR1 DFQATT and CDR2 SNEGSKA (reference sequence). The CDR3 is made up of 19 amino acids. The CDR3: CSARSEAALAGGPSDTQYF. The CDR3 region has the DNA TGCAGTGCTAGATCAGAGGCCGCACTAGCGGGGGGCCCGTCAGATACGCAGTATTTT.

This clonotype showed up many times. V usage is TRBV5-6 and J usage is TRBJ2-5; 12 positions agree with TRBD1. The CDR3 runs 15 residues. Germline trimming cut 3 bases from V and 5 bases from J; bases unmatched to any gene: 5. Per germline, CDR1 SGHDT and CDR2 YYEEEE. The CDR3 DNA is TGTGCCAGCAGCTCCCGGGACAGGGGGCGGGAGACCCAGTACTTC. This gives the protein CASSSRDRGRETQYF.

V gene TRBV6-2 or TRBV6-3 combines with J gene TRBJ1-2; tentative D call: TRBD1 (6 bases). Trimming pared 1 base from V and 6 bases from J, leaving 15 bases between. This CDR3 is built from 15 residues. Per the germline V gene, CDR1 is MNHEY and CDR2 is SVGEGT. The DNA of the CDR3 is TGTGCCAGCAGTTACTTTGGGGGGCGCCCGGATGGCTACACCTTC. The encoded protein is CASSYFGGRPDGYTF.

This clonotype was seen more than once but under ten times. The rearrangement links TRBV20-1 to TRBJ1-2; 8 bases are shared with TRBD1. Germline-derived CDR1 and CDR2 are DFQATT and SNEGSKA (reference sequence). V lost 7 bases, J lost 3 bases, and 4 bases stayed unmatched. The CDR3 runs to 12 residues. CDR3 sequence: CSVPTGDYGYTF. CDR3 nucleotides: TGCAGTGTCCCGACAGGGGACTATGGCTACACCTTC.

The rearrangement uses TRBV12-3 or TRBV12-4 and TRBJ2-1, with 7 bases identical to TRBD1. J was trimmed by 4 bases and V by 3 bases; bases with no gene match: 9. This CDR3 has 16 residues. For the CDR3, the DNA is TGTGCCAGCAGTTTGCCCGGGACAGCAAGATACAATGAGCAGTTCTTC. Translation gives CASSLPGTARYNEQFF.

Worth noting for this clonotype: An end of the junction does not agree with germline; a read error may underlie this. This chain links TRBV19 with TRBJ2-1; D not resolved. The CDR3 contains 14 residues. Germline CDR1 reads LNHDA; CDR2 reads SQIVND (reference sequence). CDR3 nucleotides: TGTGCCAGTAGTGACCCCACCTCCTCCAATGAGCAGTTCTTC. Amino acid sequence: CASSDPTSSNEQFF.

The rearrangement links TRBV29-1 to TRBJ1-5; D uncertain. Trimming stripped 8 bases from V and 6 bases from J, with 11 bases between. The CDR3 loop spans 11 amino acids. Per the germline V gene, CDR1 is SQVTM and CDR2 is ANQGSEA. This CDR3 is CSPPEVQPQHF. CDR3 DNA sequence: TGCAGCCCCCCGGAGGTTCAGCCCCAGCATTTT.

This clonotype occurred a few times. The genes are TRBV15 and TRBJ2-7, with D possibly called TRBD1 or TRBD2 (6 bases each). Trimming cost V 5 bases and J 2 bases, with 7 bases left between them. Germline CDR1 and CDR2: LNHNV and YYDKDF (reference sequence). The CDR3 spans 12 residues. The DNA of the CDR3 is TGTGCCACCAGCGGGGGGCCCTACGAGCAGTACTTC. It translates to CATSGGPYEQYF.

The V and J genes are TRBV10-2 and TRBJ2-7, with a possible D match to TRBD2 (7 bases). Germline CDR1 reads WSHSY; CDR2 reads SAAADI. CDR3 size: 12 residues. Trimming stripped 10 bases from V and 6 bases from J, with 16 bases between. CDR3 bases: TGCGCCACAGAGGGGGGGCCTGTCGAGCAGTACTTC. As protein: CATEGGPVEQYF.

The chain couples TRBV20-1 to TRBJ1-2; TRBD1 might be the D (6 bases). The CDR3 loop spans 15 amino acids. Per the germline V gene, CDR1 is DFQATT and CDR2 is SNEGSKA (reference sequence). V was pared by 5 bases and J by 0 bases, with 16 bases between. The CDR3 reads CSAPRNRATNYGYTF. The CDR3 DNA reads TGCAGTGCTCCACGGAACAGGGCTACTAACTATGGCTACACCTTC.

This rearrangement joins TRBV2 to TRBJ1-2, with 8 positions matching TRBD1. Germline trimming cut 6 bases from V and 4 bases from J; bases unmatched to any gene: 7. The germline CDR1 and CDR2 sequences are SNHLY and FYNNEI. The CDR3 has 14 residues. The CDR3 DNA reads as TGTGCCAGCAGGCTGGGACAGGAAGCCTATGGCTACACCTTC. Its protein product is CASRLGQEAYGYTF.

This clonotype appeared a few times. The rearrangement uses TRBV7-8 and TRBJ2-3; TRBD1 agrees at 9 bases. The V segment lost 3 bases and the J segment 2 bases; nucleotides outside the gene matches: 6. The CDR3 is 16 residues long. From germline, CDR1 is SGHVS and CDR2 FQNEAQ. DNA of the CDR3: TGTGCCAGCAGCTTTTTGGGGACAGGGCCCACAGATACGCAGTATTTT. Translating it yields CASSFLGTGPTDTQYF.

In its sample, this clonotype was seen many times. The chain has TRBV20-1 and TRBJ1-6, with D unclear. The CDR3 runs to 13 residues. Germline V lookup: CDR1 DFQATT, CDR2 SNEGSKA (reference sequence). Trimming pared 1 base from V and 6 bases from J, leaving 7 bases between. The CDR3 here is CSARAEFNSPLHF. The CDR3 nucleotides read TGCAGTGCTAGAGCCGAATTTAATTCACCCCTCCACTTT.

This clonotype has ten or more counts. One junction end does not reproduce the germline sequence, and a read error may be involved. The V call is TRBV5-1, the J call TRBJ2-1, with unresolved D. Per germline, CDR1 SGHRS and CDR2 YFSETQ. This CDR3 comprises 12 residues. DNA for the CDR3: TGTGCCAGCAGCTTATCTTCCAATGAGCAGTTCTTC. This gives the protein CASSLSSNEQFF. Full variable domain (missing parts from reference TRBV5-1 and TRBJ2-1): KAGVTQTPRYLIKTRGQQVTLSCSPISGHRSVSWYQQTPGQGLQFLFEYFSETQRNKGNFPGRFSGRQFSNSRSEMNVSTLELGDSALYLCASSLSSNEQFFGPGTRLTVL.

V and J are TRBV6-6 and TRBJ2-1; 14 bases agree with TRBD2. Per germline, CDR1 MNHNY and CDR2 SVGAGI (reference sequence). The CDR3 sequence is 16 residues long. V lost 4 bases to trimming and J lost 1 base; unmatched junction nucleotides: 0. The CDR3 bases are TGTGCCAGCAGTTGGACTAGCGGGGGGTCCTACAATGAGCAGTTCTTC. It specifies CASSWTSGGSYNEQFF.

In its sample, this clonotype was seen a few times. J is TRBJ2-2 and V is TRBV9, with D unclear. The germline V gene encodes CDR1 SGDLS and CDR2 YYNGEE. CDR3 length: 15 residues. Trimming stripped 7 bases from V and 6 bases from J, with 19 bases between. CDR3 nucleotide sequence: TGTGCCAGCGGTAAACAAAAAGAAAGGCCCGGGGAGCTGTTTTTT. The encoded protein is CASGKQKERPGELFF. Full variable domain (remainder filled in from reference TRBV9 and TRBJ2-2): DSGVTQTPKHLITATGQRVTLRCSPRSGDLSVYWYQQSLDQGLQFLIQYYNGEERAKGNILERFSAQQFPDLHSELNLSSLELGDSALYFCASGKQKERPGELFFGEGSRLTVL.

The chain has TRBV5-4 and TRBJ1-2; D is possibly TRBD1 (5 bases). V lost 0 bases and J 0 bases, leaving 12 bases between the germline ends. There are 16 residues in the CDR3. Germline CDR1 is SGHNT and CDR2 is YYREEE (reference sequence). This CDR3 is CASSLAGGYSNYGYTF. In nucleotides, the CDR3 is TGTGCCAGCAGCTTGGCCGGGGGGTATTCTAACTATGGCTACACCTTC. The full variable domain, its missing parts supplied by reference TRBV5-4 and TRBJ1-2, is ETGVTQSPTHLIKTRGQQVTLRCSSQSGHNTVSWYQQALGQGPQFIFQYYREEENGRGNFPPRFSGLQFPNYSSELNVNALELDDSALYLCASSLAGGYSNYGYTFGSGTRLTVV.

This clonotype was seen ten or more times. The rearrangement links TRBV12-3 or TRBV12-4 to TRBJ2-2, with D unresolved. V dropped 7 bases and J dropped 1 base, with 13 bases sitting between them. The CDR3 has 15 residues. The CDR3 bases are TGTGCCAGCACCTCCCGGGCCCTGAACACCGGGGAGCTGTTTTTT. Translation gives CASTSRALNTGELFF.

This clonotype was detected many times. The junction shows a germline mismatch at one end, possibly a read error. This chain joins TRBV20-1 and TRBJ2-1; perhaps TRBD1 as D (6 bases). Germline CDR1 and CDR2: DFQATT and SNEGSKA (reference sequence). CDR3 length: 15 amino acids. In nucleotides, the CDR3 is TGCAGTGCTCGAGAGGGGAGACAGGCCTACAATGAGCAGTTCTTC. This encodes CSAREGRQAYNEQFF.

This chain links TRBV5-4 with TRBJ1-2; 12 bases line up with TRBD1. The CDR3 is made up of 14 amino acids. The V gene's germline CDR1 is SGHNT and CDR2 YYREEE (reference sequence). With V trimmed by 4 bases and J by 7 bases, 5 bases remained unmatched. Written as DNA, the CDR3 is TGTGCCAGCAGCGGGACAGGGGGCGCGGGTGGCTACACCTTC. It codes for CASSGTGGAGGYTF.

This clonotype has just a few counts. The rearrangement links TRBV5-1 to TRBJ1-5; D unclear. This CDR3 has 14 residues. V was pared by 5 bases and J by 4 bases, with 13 bases between. Germline loops: CDR1 SGHRS, CDR2 YFSETQ. The CDR3 sequence is CASSPDGRNQPQHF. The CDR3, as DNA: TGCGCCAGCAGTCCCGACGGGAGAAATCAGCCCCAGCATTTT.

This clonotype was seen a few times. CDR3 nucleotide sequence: TGCGCCAGCAGCCAAGCCCCGGGACAGGTCACAGATACGCAGTATTTT. Translation gives CASSQAPGQVTDTQYF. The genes are TRBV4-1 and TRBJ2-3; 8 bases are shared with TRBD1. This CDR3 comprises 16 residues. The V gene's germline CDR1 is MGHRA and CDR2 YSYEKL. V shed 1 base, J shed 2 bases, and the junction held 5 bases outside the gene matches.

This clonotype was detected a few times. The CDR3 sequence is CASSPRTGRVTEAFF. The DNA for the CDR3 is TGTGCCAGCAGCCCCAGGACAGGGAGGGTCACTGAAGCTTTCTTT. The rearrangement links TRBV7-9 to TRBJ1-1; 8 bases match TRBD1. The ends lost 5 bases at V and 4 bases at J; junction bases unmatched: 9. This CDR3 is 15 amino acids long. Germline lookup yields CDR1 SEHNR and CDR2 FQNEAQ (reference sequence). The whole variable domain, remainder taken from reference TRBV7-9 and TRBJ1-1, is DTGVSQNPRHKITKRGQNVTFRCDPISEHNRLYWYRQTLGQGPEFLTYFQNEAQLEKSRLLSDRFSAERPKGSFSTLEIQRTEQGDSAMYLCASSPRTGRVTEAFFGQGTRLTVV.

The chain combines TRBV7-9 with TRBJ2-1; weak D call: TRBD1 (6 bases). With 5 bases removed from V and 5 bases from J, the gap between germline ends came to 19 bases. The CDR3 consists of 16 residues. The germline gives CDR1 SEHNR, CDR2 FQNEAQ (reference sequence). The CDR3 loop reads CASSALRAGVHNEQFF. The CDR3 DNA reads TGTGCCAGCAGCGCCCTTCGGGCAGGGGTCCACAATGAGCAGTTCTTC.

A few counts support this clonotype. J is TRBJ2-7 and V is TRBV24-1; D remains unclear. The CDR3 runs to 12 residues. V lost 7 bases and J 7 bases, leaving 13 bases between the germline ends. CDR1 is KGHDR, CDR2 SFDVKD, per germline. The CDR3 nucleotides are TGTGCCACCAGGGACCCTGCGAGGGAGCAGTACGTC. It is translated as CATRDPAREQYV.